This T cell receptor (beta chain) was obtained from a study of blood T cells in healthy people across ages. The study's findings and limits: Researchers judged that diversity estimates from one million T cells fell short of true values. The long-lived group displayed more naive CD4+ cells, plus higher diversity, than the aged donors did.

PCR was performed a second time for 7 to 11 cycles using a sample-barcoded 5' primer and a J-beta primer mix. TCRdb independently ran MiXCR on the 5' RACE reads; one entry per CDR3 protein. The sample shows 700,000 to 950,000 distinct CDR3 sequences, roughly 45% of them seen only once. The CDR3 loop spans 15 amino acids. CDR1 is MDHEN and CDR2 is SYDVKM in the germline V gene. The V segment lost 7 bases and the J segment 5 bases; nucleotides outside the gene matches: 14. Concerning this clonotype: Antigen: not known.

Russia was home to the donors, healthy Caucasian individuals aged roughly 6 to 90. Material for sequencing was blood. This TCR was sampled from a woman aged 60-70 years in good health. This chain joins TRBV28 and TRBJ2-7; 7 bases fit TRBD2. The CDR3 reads CASKSPLGGWDEQYF. The CDR3 nucleotides are TGTGCCAGCAAATCCCCCTTGGGGGGGTGGGACGAGCAGTACTTC.